The clone carrying this T cell receptor (beta chain) was found once. The sample originates from a study of CD8+CD57+ T cells in acquired aplastic anemia. Whoever was chosen for sequencing had shown CD8+CD57+ cell expansion by flow cytometry. V lost 6 bases, J lost 5 bases, and 11 bases lay in between. Per the germline V gene, CDR1 is WNHNN and CDR2 is SYGVQD (reference sequence). CDR3 length equals 14 residues. The template used for profiling TCR beta VDJ and CDR3 was genomic DNA. TCRdb itself ran the reads through MiXCR, one entry per CDR3 protein. The table lists about 160,000 distinct CDR3 sequences, under 55% of them singletons, with around 3% in the top ten.

This clonotype was obtained from a human donor with aplastic anemia. This chain joins TRBV10-1 and TRBJ1-6; possibly TRBD1 for D (6 bases). The sample comprised sorted CD4+, CD8+, or CD8+CD57+ T cells (not recorded which) from PBMCs. The DNA of the CDR3 is TGCGCCAGCAGGGGGACATACGATAATTCACCCCTCCACTTT. Residues: CASRGTYDNSPLHF.